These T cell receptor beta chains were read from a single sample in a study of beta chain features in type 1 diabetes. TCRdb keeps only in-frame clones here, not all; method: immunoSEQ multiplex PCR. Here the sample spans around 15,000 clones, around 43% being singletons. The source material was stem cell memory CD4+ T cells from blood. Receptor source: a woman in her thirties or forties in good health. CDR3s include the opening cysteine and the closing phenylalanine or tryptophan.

cdr3_aa: CATHRASGGGEQFF
v_call: TRBV7-2

cdr3_aa: CSVEPVANYGYTF
v_call: TRBV29-1

cdr3_aa: CASSLALRGFIYTQYF
v_call: TRBV7-2

cdr3_aa: CASSLREGYVDEAFF
v_call: TRBV11-1

cdr3_aa: CASSHQGLAGVTDTQYF
v_call: TRBV5-6

cdr3_aa: CASSFTDSNQPQHF
v_call: TRBV11-1

cdr3_aa: CASTTDRGGYGYTF
v_call: TRBV19

cdr3_aa: CASSVSTRDRFQETQYF
v_call: TRBV9

cdr3_aa: CASIPTDPYEQYF
v_call: TRBV5-1

cdr3_aa: CASSLSVNEQFF
v_call: TRBV4-1

cdr3_aa: CASSLEQGGSPLHF
v_call: TRBV7-9

cdr3_aa: CGTGDILRNQPQHF
v_call: TRBV19

cdr3_aa: CASSQIQGAPHEQYF
v_call: TRBV14

cdr3_aa: CASSYSPRGHSYEQYF
v_call: TRBV6-6

cdr3_aa: CASSLTSGGTDYEQYF
v_call: TRBV18

cdr3_aa: CASSFRRGGMNEQFF
v_call: TRBV5-1

cdr3_aa: CASSEFPRRGTDTQYF
v_call: TRBV10-1

cdr3_aa: CASSLGYFTEAFF
v_call: TRBV5-1

cdr3_aa: CASSFPFAGGLTGELFF
v_call: TRBV5-4

cdr3_aa: CASSQGGGKSYEQYF
v_call: TRBV14